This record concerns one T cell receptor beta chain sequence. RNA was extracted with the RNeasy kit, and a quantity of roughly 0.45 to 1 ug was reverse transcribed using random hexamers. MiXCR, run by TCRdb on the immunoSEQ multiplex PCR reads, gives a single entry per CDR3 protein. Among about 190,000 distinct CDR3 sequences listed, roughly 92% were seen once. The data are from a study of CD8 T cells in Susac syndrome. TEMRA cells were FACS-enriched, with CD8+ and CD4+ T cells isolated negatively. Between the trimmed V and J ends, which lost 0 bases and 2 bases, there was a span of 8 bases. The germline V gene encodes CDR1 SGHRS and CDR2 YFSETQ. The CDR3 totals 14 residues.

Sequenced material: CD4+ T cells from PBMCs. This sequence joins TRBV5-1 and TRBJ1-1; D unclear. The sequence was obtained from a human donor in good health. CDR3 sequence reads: CASSLGHGNTEAFF. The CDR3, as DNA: TGCGCCAGCAGCTTGGGACACGGAAACACTGAAGCTTTCTTT.